This is a list of T cell receptor beta chains from one sample in a study of identical twins. TCRdb itself ran the 5' RACE reads through MiXCR, one entry per CDR3 protein. The sample carries approximately 700,000 distinct CDR3 sequences, 15% to 20% recorded once. These sequences were also reported in another study, on T cells expressing NK-cell markers.

The sequenced sample consisted of PBMCs. All receptors derive from a woman aged 18-29 years in good health. The CDR3 runs from the conserved cysteine through the conserved F or W. The D gene is left open where the match is weak. Size is omitted from some rows. Given values are once, few, many or a class for expanded clones.

length,D,size,V,J,CDR3,DNA
14,.,.,TRBV2,TRBJ2-7,CASRWGALAYEQYF,TGTGCCAGCAGGTGGGGGGCGTTAGCCTACGAGCAGTACTTC
14,TRBD2,.,TRBV12-3/TRBV12-4,TRBJ2-5,CASTLGGLQETQYF,TGTGCCAGCACCCTCGGGGGGTTACAAGAGACCCAGTACTTC
15,TRBD1,few,TRBV5-1,TRBJ2-2,CASSPDRGDTGELFF,TGCGCCAGCAGCCCGGACAGGGGTGACACCGGGGAGCTGTTTTTT
16,TRBD2,.,TRBV20-1,TRBJ2-1,CSARVPSGTYYNEQFF,TGCAGTGCTAGAGTACCTAGCGGGACTTATTACAATGAGCAGTTCTTC
14,.,.,TRBV15,TRBJ2-1,CATRARKGNNEQFF,TGTGCCACCAGAGCCCGAAAAGGGAACAATGAGCAGTTCTTC
18,TRBD2,.,TRBV29-1,TRBJ2-3,CSVRGLAGRGRGSDTQYF,TGCAGCGTTAGAGGACTAGCGGGAAGGGGACGGGGGTCAGATACGCAGTATTTT
14,.,.,TRBV7-9,TRBJ2-7,CASSLDTGTYEQYF,TGTGCCAGCAGCTTAGATACCGGAACCTACGAGCAGTACTTC
13,TRBD2,few,TRBV7-9,TRBJ2-3,CASSLTSGGRQYF,TGTGCCAGCAGCCTGACTAGCGGAGGGAGGCAGTATTTT
13,TRBD1,few,TRBV5-1,TRBJ2-7,CASSLTGGNEQYF,TGCGCCAGCAGCCTGACAGGGGGCAACGAGCAGTACTTC
16,.,.,TRBV7-9,TRBJ1-1,CASSYFFAQGGTEAFF,TGTGCCAGCAGCTACTTCTTTGCACAGGGAGGCACTGAAGCTTTCTTT
15,.,.,TRBV7-8,TRBJ2-5,CASSLEPPTQETQYF,TGTGCCAGCAGCTTAGAGCCCCCAACTCAAGAGACCCAGTACTTC
13,.,many,TRBV20-1,TRBJ2-7,CSASGKGLYEQYF,TGCAGTGCTAGCGGAAAGGGGCTCTACGAGCAGTACTTC
14,.,.,TRBV6-1,TRBJ1-1,CASSRRGGTTEAFF,TGTGCCAGCAGTCGCCGGGGGGGGACCACTGAAGCTTTCTTT
16,TRBD2,.,TRBV3-1,TRBJ2-1,CASSQGAGGDYAEQFF,TGTGCCAGCAGCCAAGGAGCGGGGGGGGATTATGCAGAGCAGTTCTTC
12,TRBD1,few,TRBV6-6,TRBJ1-2,CANPQGAYGYTF,TGTGCCAACCCACAGGGGGCCTATGGCTACACCTTC
11,.,.,TRBV6-2/TRBV6-3,TRBJ2-7,CASRNFYEQYF,TGTGCCAGCAGGAATTTCTACGAGCAGTACTTC
14,.,many,TRBV12-3/TRBV12-4,TRBJ1-5,CASAAGASNQPQHF,TGTGCCAGCGCTGCAGGGGCTAGCAATCAGCCCCAGCATTTT
15,.,few,TRBV15,TRBJ2-7,CATSRGTASSYEQYF,TGTGCCACCAGCAGAGGGACAGCAAGCTCCTACGAGCAGTACTTC
14,.,.,TRBV7-9,TRBJ2-1,CASSPTMPPNEQFF,TGTGCCAGCAGCCCAACAATGCCCCCGAATGAGCAGTTCTTC
13,.,.,TRBV5-6,TRBJ2-7,CASSWQPTYEQYF,TGTGCCAGCAGCTGGCAGCCCACCTACGAGCAGTACTTC
17,.,few,TRBV6-2/TRBV6-3,TRBJ2-1,CASSYDTRGGRYNEQFF,TGTGCCAGCAGTTACGATACCAGGGGGGGAAGATACAATGAGCAGTTCTTC
16,TRBD1,.,TRBV12-3/TRBV12-4,TRBJ2-1,CASSFTPGQQNNEQFF,TGTGCCAGCAGTTTCACCCCGGGACAGCAAAACAATGAGCAGTTCTTC
14,.,.,TRBV5-1,TRBJ2-1,CASSLASHYNEQFF,TGCGCCAGCAGCTTGGCTAGCCATTACAATGAGCAGTTCTTC
13,.,few,TRBV10-3,TRBJ2-7,CAASRSQSDEQYF,TGTGCCGCAAGCCGGTCCCAGAGTGACGAGCAGTACTTC
13,TRBD2,few,TRBV20-1,TRBJ2-3,CSATSGNTDTQYF,TGCAGTGCTACTAGCGGGAACACAGATACGCAGTATTTT
14,TRBD2,.,TRBV29-1,TRBJ2-1,CSVEWGGRIDEQFF,TGCAGCGTTGAGTGGGGGGGGAGAATCGATGAGCAGTTCTTC
13,.,.,TRBV3-1,TRBJ1-1,CASSPWGVIEAFF,TGTGCCAGCAGCCCATGGGGAGTTATCGAAGCTTTCTTT
13,.,.,TRBV29-1,TRBJ2-5,CSVRGGSAETQYF,TGCAGCGTTCGAGGGGGTTCTGCAGAGACCCAGTACTTC
12,.,.,TRBV20-1,TRBJ1-1,CSASFREGEAFF,TGCAGTGCTAGTTTCAGGGAAGGTGAAGCTTTCTTT
16,.,.,TRBV5-1,TRBJ2-7,CASSLETQRMGYEQYF,TGCGCCAGCAGCTTGGAGACTCAGAGGATGGGCTACGAGCAGTACTTC
19,.,few,TRBV20-1,TRBJ2-3,CSALPLVGARGYGTDTQYF,TGCAGTGCCTTACCCTTAGTAGGAGCCCGGGGGTACGGCACAGATACGCAGTATTTT
17,.,.,TRBV7-9,TRBJ1-1,CASSPSQGQGRDTEAFF,TGTGCCAGCAGCCCCTCTCAGGGCCAGGGACGGGACACTGAAGCTTTCTTT
15,.,many,TRBV5-1,TRBJ2-1,CASRVEGVIYNEQFF,TGCGCCAGCAGAGTTGAGGGGGTAATCTACAATGAGCAGTTCTTC
14,TRBD2,.,TRBV29-1,TRBJ2-1,CSVGLRGVYNEQFF,TGCAGCGTTGGTTTGCGGGGGGTCTACAATGAGCAGTTCTTC
13,.,.,TRBV15,TRBJ2-1,CATSRILGSEQFF,TGTGCCACCAGCAGAATACTAGGGAGTGAGCAGTTCTTC
16,.,few,TRBV3-1,TRBJ2-5,CASSQVPGALQETQYF,TGTGCCAGCAGCCAAGTGCCGGGGGCTCTACAAGAGACCCAGTACTTC
12,.,many,TRBV6-1,TRBJ2-7,CAASGWTDEQYF,TGTGCCGCCAGCGGTTGGACAGACGAGCAGTACTTC
14,.,few,TRBV11-2,TRBJ1-2,CASSLVRDNYGYTF,TGTGCCAGCAGCTTAGTAAGGGACAACTATGGCTACACCTTC
15,TRBD2,few,TRBV12-3/TRBV12-4,TRBJ2-7,CASSSGLAGAGEQYF,TGTGCCAGCAGTTCGGGACTAGCGGGAGCTGGCGAGCAGTACTTC
16,TRBD2,.,TRBV12-3/TRBV12-4,TRBJ2-1,CATTLSGRNPYNEQFF,TGTGCCACCACCTTAAGCGGGAGAAATCCGTACAATGAGCAGTTCTTC
15,.,.,TRBV5-1,TRBJ2-7,CASSFEPGGVYEQYF,TGCGCCAGCAGCTTTGAACCCGGAGGGGTCTACGAGCAGTACTTC
19,.,.,TRBV5-1,TRBJ2-3,CASSLRGSGKTSSTDTQYF,TGCGCCAGCAGCTTAAGGGGTTCCGGGAAGACATCTAGCACAGATACGCAGTATTTT
15,.,.,TRBV7-2,TRBJ2-7,CASSPLGSGNYEQYF,TGTGCCAGCAGCCCCCTGGGGAGCGGCAACTACGAGCAGTACTTC
12,TRBD1,.,TRBV9,TRBJ1-6,CASSGQGRTLHF,TGTGCCAGCAGCGGACAGGGGAGGACCCTCCACTTT
14,TRBD1,.,TRBV2,TRBJ1-1,CASRGGQEGTEAFF,TGTGCCAGCAGGGGGGGACAGGAGGGCACTGAAGCTTTCTTT
12,TRBD1,few,TRBV29-1,TRBJ2-2,CSYRGQTGELFF,TGCAGCTACAGGGGGCAAACCGGGGAGCTGTTTTTT
14,TRBD1,few,TRBV4-3,TRBJ2-4,CASSPTGSKNIQYF,TGCGCCAGCAGCCCGACAGGGAGCAAAAACATTCAGTACTTC
12,TRBD1,.,TRBV10-3,TRBJ2-7,CAISADRHEQYF,TGTGCCATCAGTGCGGACAGGCACGAGCAGTACTTC
14,.,.,TRBV5-5,TRBJ1-1,CASSRDDSHTEAFF,TGTGCCAGCAGCAGGGATGACTCTCACACTGAAGCTTTCTTT
14,TRBD1,.,TRBV7-2,TRBJ2-7,CASSFRTGSGEQYF,TGTGCCAGCAGCTTCCGGACAGGGAGCGGCGAGCAGTACTTC
14,.,few,TRBV12-3/TRBV12-4,TRBJ2-2,CASSIRDTAGELFF,TGTGCCAGCAGTATCAGGGATACGGCCGGGGAGCTGTTTTTT
14,.,.,TRBV20-1,TRBJ2-7,CSARTADFSYEQYF,TGCAGTGCTCGGACAGCTGACTTCTCCTACGAGCAGTACTTC
17,TRBD2,.,TRBV27,TRBJ2-5,CASSLLGTSGFQETQYF,TGTGCCAGCAGTTTATTGGGGACTAGCGGGTTTCAAGAGACCCAGTACTTC
16,TRBD2,.,TRBV7-9,TRBJ2-1,CASSPVWAGGIYEQFF,TGTGCCAGCAGCCCTGTCTGGGCGGGGGGGATTTATGAGCAGTTCTTC
15,TRBD1,few,TRBV7-3,TRBJ1-6,CASSLTSGGTSPLHF,TGTGCCAGCAGCTTAACGTCAGGGGGCACTTCACCCCTCCACTTT
13,.,few,TRBV7-8,TRBJ2-1,CASSFTLNNEQFF,TGTGCCAGCAGCTTTACCCTCAACAATGAGCAGTTCTTC
14,.,many,TRBV5-1,TRBJ2-3,CASSPLASTDTQYF,TGCGCCAGCAGTCCCCTAGCGAGCACAGATACGCAGTATTTT
13,.,.,TRBV12-3/TRBV12-4,TRBJ2-7,CASILEGFDEQYF,TGTGCCAGCATCCTCGAGGGGTTCGACGAGCAGTACTTC